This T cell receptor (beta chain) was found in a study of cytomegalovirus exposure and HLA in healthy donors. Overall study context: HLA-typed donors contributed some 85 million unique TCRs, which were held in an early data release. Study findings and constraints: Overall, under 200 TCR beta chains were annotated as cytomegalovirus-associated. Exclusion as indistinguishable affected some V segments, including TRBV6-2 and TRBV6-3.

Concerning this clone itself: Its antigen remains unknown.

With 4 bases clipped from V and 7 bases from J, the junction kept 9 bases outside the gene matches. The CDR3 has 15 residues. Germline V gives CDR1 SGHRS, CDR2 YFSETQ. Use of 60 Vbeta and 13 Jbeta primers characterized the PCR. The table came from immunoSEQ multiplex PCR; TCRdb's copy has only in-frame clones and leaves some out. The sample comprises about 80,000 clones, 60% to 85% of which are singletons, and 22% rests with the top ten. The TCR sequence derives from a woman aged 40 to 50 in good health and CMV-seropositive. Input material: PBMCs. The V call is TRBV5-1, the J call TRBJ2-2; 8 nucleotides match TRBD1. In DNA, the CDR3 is TGCGCCAGCAGCGTGGCAGGGGGCCCCCGCGGGGAGCTGTTTTTT. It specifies CASSVAGGPRGELFF. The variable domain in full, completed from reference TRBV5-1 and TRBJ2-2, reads KAGVTQTPRYLIKTRGQQVTLSCSPISGHRSVSWYQQTPGQGLQFLFEYFSETQRNKGNFPGRFSGRQFSNSRSEMNVSTLELGDSALYLCASSVAGGPRGELFFGEGSRLTVL.